This T cell receptor (beta chain) appears in the sequencing data of a study of blood T cell repertoires in COVID-19. In germline, CDR1 is LNHDA, CDR2 SQIVND (reference sequence). The CDR3 sequence is 15 residues long. With 3 bases clipped from V and 7 bases from J, the junction kept 7 bases outside the gene matches. Profiling relied on immunoSEQ multiplex PCR, and the TCRdb table lists in-frame clones only, not all of them. This table has tens of thousands of clones, about 91% appearing once. This TCR was sampled from a human donor with active COVID-19. The donor label of this sample is uncertain. The material sequenced was peripheral blood. The genes are TRBV19 and TRBJ1-4; TRBD1 matches at 8 bases. This CDR3 reads CASSMQTGTGEKLFF. The CDR3 region has the DNA TGTGCCAGTAGTATGCAGACCGGGACAGGTGAAAAACTGTTTTTT.